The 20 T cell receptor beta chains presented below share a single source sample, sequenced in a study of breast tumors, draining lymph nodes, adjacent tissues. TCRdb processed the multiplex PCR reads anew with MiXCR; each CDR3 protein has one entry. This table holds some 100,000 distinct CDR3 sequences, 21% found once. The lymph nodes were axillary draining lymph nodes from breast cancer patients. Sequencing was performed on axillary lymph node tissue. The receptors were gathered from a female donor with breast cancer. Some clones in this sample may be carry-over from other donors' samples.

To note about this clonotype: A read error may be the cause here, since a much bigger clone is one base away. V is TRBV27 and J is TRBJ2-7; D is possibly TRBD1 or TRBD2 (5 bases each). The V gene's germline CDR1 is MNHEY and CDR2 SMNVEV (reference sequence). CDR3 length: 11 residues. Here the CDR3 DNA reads TGTGCCAGCAGCTTAAAAGGGGAGCAGGACTTC. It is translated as CASSLKGEQDF.

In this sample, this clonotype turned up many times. CDR3 in DNA: TGTGCCAGCAGCCCCGGGGAAGTAGGGGAAAAACTGTTTTTT. It translates to CASSPGEVGEKLFF. This chain links TRBV12-3 or TRBV12-4 with TRBJ1-4; D is unresolved. The CDR3 contains 14 residues. V was pared by 6 bases and J by 8 bases, with 16 bases between.

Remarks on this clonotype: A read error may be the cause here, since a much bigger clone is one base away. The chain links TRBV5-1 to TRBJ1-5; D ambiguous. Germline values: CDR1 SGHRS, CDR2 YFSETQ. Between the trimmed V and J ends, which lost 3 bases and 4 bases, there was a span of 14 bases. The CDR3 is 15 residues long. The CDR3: CASSSGPGSNQPQHF. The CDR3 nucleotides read TGCGCCAGCAGCTCGGGCCCGGGATCTAATCAGCCCCAGCATTTT. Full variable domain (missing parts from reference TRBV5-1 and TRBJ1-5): KAGVTQTPRYLIKTRGQQVTLSCSPISGHRSVSWYQQTPGQGLQFLFEYFSETQRNKGNFPGRFSGRQFSNSRSEMNVSTLELGDSALYLCASSSGPGSNQPQHFGDGTRLSIL.

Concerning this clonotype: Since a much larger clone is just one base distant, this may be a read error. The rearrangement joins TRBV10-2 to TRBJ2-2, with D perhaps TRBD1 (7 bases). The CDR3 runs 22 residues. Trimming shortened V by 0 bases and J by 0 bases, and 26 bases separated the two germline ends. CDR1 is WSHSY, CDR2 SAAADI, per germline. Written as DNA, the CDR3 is TGCGCCAGCAGTGAGTCTGGGAGGCCAGGGGGTTCGGGACGCCCGAACACCGGGGAGCTGTTTTTT. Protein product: CASSESGRPGGSGRPNTGELFF.

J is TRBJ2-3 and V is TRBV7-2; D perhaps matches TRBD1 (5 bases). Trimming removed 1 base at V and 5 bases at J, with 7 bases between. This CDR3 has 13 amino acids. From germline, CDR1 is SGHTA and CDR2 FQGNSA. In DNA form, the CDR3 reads TGTGCCAGCAGCTTAGACAGGCGAGATACGCAGTATTTT. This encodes CASSLDRRDTQYF.

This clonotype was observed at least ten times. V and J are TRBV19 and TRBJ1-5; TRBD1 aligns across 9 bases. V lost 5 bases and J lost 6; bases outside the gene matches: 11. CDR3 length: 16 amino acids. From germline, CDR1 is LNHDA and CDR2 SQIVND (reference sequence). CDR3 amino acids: CASSSLRQGGSQPQHF. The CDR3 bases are TGTGCCAGTAGTTCCCTCAGACAGGGGGGTTCTCAGCCCCAGCATTTT.

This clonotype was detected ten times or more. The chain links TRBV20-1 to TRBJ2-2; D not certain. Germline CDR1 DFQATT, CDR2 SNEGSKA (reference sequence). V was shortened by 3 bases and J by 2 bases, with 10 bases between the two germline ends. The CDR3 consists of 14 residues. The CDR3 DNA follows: TGCAGTGCTAGCGTCCACGCCAACACCGGGGAGCTGTTTTTT. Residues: CSASVHANTGELFF.

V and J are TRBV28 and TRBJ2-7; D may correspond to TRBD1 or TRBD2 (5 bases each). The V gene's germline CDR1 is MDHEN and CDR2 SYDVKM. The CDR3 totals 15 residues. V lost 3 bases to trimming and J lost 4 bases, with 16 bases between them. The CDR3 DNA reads TGTGCCAGCAGTTTTGGGCAGGGAGTTGGGTACGAGCAGTACTTC. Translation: CASSFGQGVGYEQYF. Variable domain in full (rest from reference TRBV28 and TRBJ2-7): DVKVTQSSRYLVKRTGEKVFLECVQDMDHENMFWYRQDPGLGLRLIYFSYDVKMKEKGDIPEGYSVSREKKERFSLILESASTNQTSMYLCASSFGQGVGYEQYFGPGTRLTVT.

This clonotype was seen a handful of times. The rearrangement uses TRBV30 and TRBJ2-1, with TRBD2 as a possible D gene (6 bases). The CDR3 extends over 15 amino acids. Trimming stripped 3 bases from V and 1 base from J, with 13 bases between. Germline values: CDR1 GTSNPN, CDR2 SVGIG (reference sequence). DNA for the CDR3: TGTGCCTGGAGACGGAGCGGGTCATCCTACAATGAGCAGTTCTTC. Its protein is CAWRRSGSSYNEQFF.

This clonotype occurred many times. The CDR3 nucleotides are TGTGCCAGCAGCAATCCCGGGACTACTTACAATGAGCAGTTCTTC. This gives the protein CASSNPGTTYNEQFF. The V gene is TRBV7-8, the J gene TRBJ2-1, with TRBD2 identical over 7 bases. Germline CDR1 reads SGHVS; CDR2 reads FQNEAQ. V lost 5 bases to trimming and J lost 4 bases; unmatched junction nucleotides: 8. The CDR3 has 15 amino acids.

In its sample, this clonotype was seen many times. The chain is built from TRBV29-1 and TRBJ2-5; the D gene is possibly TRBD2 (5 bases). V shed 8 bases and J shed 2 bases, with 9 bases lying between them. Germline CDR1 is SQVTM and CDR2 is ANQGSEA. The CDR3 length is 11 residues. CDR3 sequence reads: CSTREQETQYF. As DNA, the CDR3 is TGCAGCACGAGGGAACAAGAGACCCAGTACTTC.

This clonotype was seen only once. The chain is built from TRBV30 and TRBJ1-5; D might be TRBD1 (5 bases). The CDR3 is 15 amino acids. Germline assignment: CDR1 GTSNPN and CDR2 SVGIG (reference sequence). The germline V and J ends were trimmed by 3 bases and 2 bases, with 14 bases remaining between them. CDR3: CAWSSGPMGNQPQHF. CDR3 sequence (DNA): TGTGCCTGGAGCTCGGGACCGATGGGCAATCAGCCCCAGCATTTT.

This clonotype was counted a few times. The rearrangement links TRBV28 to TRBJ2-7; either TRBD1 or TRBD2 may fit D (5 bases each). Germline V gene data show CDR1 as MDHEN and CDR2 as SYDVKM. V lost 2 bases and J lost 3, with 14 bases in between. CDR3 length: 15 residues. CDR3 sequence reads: CASSLGGRLSYEQYF. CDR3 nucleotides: TGTGCCAGCAGTTTAGGGGGTAGGCTAAGCTACGAGCAGTACTTC.

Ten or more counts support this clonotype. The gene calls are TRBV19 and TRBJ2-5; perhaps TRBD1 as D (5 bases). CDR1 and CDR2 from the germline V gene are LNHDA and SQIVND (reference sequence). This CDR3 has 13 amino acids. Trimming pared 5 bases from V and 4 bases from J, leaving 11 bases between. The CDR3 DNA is TGTGCCAGTAGTTTTACAGGCGGAGAGACCCAGTACTTC. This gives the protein CASSFTGGETQYF. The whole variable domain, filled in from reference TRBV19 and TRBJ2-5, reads DGGITQSPKYLFRKEGQNVTLSCEQNLNHDAMYWYRQDPGQGLRLIYYSQIVNDFQKGDIAEGYSVSREKKESFPLTVTSAQKNPTAFYLCASSFTGGETQYFGPGTRLLVL.

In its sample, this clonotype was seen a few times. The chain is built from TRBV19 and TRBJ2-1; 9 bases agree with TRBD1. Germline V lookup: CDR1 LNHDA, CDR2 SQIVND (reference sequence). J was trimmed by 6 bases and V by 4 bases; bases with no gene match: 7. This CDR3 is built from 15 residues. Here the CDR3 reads CASSTRTGAVNEQFF. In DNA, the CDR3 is TGTGCCAGTAGTACCAGGACAGGGGCCGTCAATGAGCAGTTCTTC.

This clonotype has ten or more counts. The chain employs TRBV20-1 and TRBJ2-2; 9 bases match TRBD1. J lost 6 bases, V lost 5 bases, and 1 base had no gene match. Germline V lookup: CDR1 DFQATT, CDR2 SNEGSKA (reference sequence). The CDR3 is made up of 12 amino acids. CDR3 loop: CSARTGAGELFF. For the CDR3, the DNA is TGCAGTGCTCGGACAGGGGCCGGGGAGCTGTTTTTT.

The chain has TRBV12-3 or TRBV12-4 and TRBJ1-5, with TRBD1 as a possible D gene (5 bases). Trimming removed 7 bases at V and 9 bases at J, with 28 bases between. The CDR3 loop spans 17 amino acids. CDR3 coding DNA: TGTGCCAGCACCGATCTGGGGGGACGTTGGGGCGCGGGGCCCCAGCATTTT. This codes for CASTDLGGRWGAGPQHF.

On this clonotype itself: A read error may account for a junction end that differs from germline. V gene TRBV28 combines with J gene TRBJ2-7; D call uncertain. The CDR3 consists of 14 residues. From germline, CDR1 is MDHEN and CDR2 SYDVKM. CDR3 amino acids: CASSVDSPSHEQYF. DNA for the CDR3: TGTGCCAGCAGTGTTGACTCTCCCTCCCACGAGCAGTACTTC. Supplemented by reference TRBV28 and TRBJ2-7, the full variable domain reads DVKVTQSSRYLVKRTGEKVFLECVQDMDHENMFWYRQDPGLGLRLIYFSYDVKMKEKGDIPEGYSVSREKKERFSLILESASTNQTSMYLCASSVDSPSHEQYFGPGTRLTVT.

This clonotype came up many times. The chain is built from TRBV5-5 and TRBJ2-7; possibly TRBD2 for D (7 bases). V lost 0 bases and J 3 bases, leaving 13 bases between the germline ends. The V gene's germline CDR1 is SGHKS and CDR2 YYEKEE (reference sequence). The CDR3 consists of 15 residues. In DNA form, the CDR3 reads TGTGCCAGCAGCTTGGTTGGAGGGGGGGTCTACGAGCAGTACTTC. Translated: CASSLVGGGVYEQYF. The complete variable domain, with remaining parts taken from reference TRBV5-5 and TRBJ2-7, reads DAGVTQSPTHLIKTRGQQVTLRCSPISGHKSVSWYQQVLGQGPQFIFQYYEKEERGRGNFPDRFSARQFPNYSSELNVNALLLGDSALYLCASSLVGGGVYEQYFGPGTRLTVT.

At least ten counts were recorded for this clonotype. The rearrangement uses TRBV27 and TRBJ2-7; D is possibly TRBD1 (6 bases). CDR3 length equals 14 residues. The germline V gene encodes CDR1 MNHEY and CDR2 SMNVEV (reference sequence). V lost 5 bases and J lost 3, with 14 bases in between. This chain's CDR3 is CASSPGTDSYEQYF. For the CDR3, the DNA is TGTGCCAGCAGTCCAGGTACGGACAGCTACGAGCAGTACTTC.